This entry describes one T cell receptor (beta chain). Antigen specificity is unknown. The data stem from a study of OX40 agonist ivuxolimab in advanced cancers. Broader study findings: Antigens targeted by the expanded peripheral T cells were not determined. In the 0.1 to 3.0 mg/kg range, CD4+ and CD8+ blood T cells had expanded clonally by week 6.

Germline lookup yields CDR1 LGHNA and CDR2 YSLEER. This CDR3 has 16 amino acids. Trimming pared 0 bases from V and 2 bases from J, leaving 10 bases between. Repertoires were generated with immunoSEQ multiplex PCR, while TCRdb's copy carries only in-frame clones and drops some. Seen here are tens of thousands of clones, around 85% observed once, and the top ten hold 2% to 2.5%. Sequences were derived from CD4+ or CD8+ T cells sorted from blood, sampled in a trial of the OX40 agonist ivuxolimab. The chain uses TRBV4-3 and TRBJ2-2; weak D call: TRBD2 (5 bases). This receptor was identified in an adult with an advanced solid tumor such as melanoma, head and neck, liver or kidney cancer. CDR3 amino acids: CASSQEGGLNTGELFF. Written as DNA, the CDR3 is TGCGCCAGCAGCCAAGAAGGAGGTCTCAACACCGGGGAGCTGTTTTTT.